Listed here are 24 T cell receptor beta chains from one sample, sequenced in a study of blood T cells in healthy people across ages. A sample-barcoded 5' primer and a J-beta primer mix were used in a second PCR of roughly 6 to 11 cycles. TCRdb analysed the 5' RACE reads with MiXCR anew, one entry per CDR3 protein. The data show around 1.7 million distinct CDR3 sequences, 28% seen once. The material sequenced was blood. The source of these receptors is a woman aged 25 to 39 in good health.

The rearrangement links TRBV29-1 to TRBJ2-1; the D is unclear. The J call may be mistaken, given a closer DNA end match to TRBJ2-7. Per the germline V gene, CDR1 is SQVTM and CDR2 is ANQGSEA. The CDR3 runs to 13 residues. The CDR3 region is CSVERWTDNEQYF. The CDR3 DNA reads TGCAGCGTTGAACGGTGGACCGACAATGAGCAGTACTTC.

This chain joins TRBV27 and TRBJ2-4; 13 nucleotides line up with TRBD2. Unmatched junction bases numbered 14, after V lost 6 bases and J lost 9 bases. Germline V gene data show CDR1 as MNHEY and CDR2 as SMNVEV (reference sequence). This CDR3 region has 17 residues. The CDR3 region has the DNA TGTGCCAGCAGCTTCAAACTAGCGGGAGGGCCCTCGGGCATTCAGTACTTC. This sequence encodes CASSFKLAGGPSGIQYF.

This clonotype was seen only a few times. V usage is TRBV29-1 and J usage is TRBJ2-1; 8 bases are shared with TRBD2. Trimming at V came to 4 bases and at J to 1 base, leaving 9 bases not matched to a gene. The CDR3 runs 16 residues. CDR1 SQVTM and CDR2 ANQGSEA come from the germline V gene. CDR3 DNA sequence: TGCAGCGTTGGAGTCCCGGGCGGGGGGTCCTACAATGAGCAGTTCTTC. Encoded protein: CSVGVPGGGSYNEQFF.

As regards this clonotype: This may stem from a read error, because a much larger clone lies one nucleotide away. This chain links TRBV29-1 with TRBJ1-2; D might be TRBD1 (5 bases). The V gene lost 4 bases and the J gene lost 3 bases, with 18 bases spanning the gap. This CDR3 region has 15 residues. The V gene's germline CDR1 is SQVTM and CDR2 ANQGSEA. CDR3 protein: CSVVGVRDPDYGYTF. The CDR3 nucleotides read TGCAGCGTTGTGGGGGTGAGAGACCCGGACTATGGCTACACCTTC.

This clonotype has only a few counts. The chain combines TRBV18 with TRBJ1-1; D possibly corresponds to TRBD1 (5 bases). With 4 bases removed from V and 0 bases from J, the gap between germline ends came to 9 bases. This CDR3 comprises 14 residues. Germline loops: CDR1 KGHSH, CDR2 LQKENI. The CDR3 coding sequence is TGTGCCAGCTCACAAGGGGAAATGAACACTGAAGCTTTCTTT. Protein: CASSQGEMNTEAFF.

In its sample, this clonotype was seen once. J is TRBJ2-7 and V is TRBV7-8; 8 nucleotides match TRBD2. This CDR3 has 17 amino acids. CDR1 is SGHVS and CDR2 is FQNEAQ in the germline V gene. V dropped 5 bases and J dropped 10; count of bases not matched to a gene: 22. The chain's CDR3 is CASSLRGGTGPKNVQYF. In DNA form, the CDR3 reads TGTGCCAGCAGCCTCCGGGGGGGAACGGGGCCCAAAAACGTTCAGTACTTC.

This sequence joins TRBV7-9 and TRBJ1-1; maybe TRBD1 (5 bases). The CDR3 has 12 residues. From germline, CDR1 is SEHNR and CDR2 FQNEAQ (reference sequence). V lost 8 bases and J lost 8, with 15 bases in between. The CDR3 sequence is CASGWGDGEAFF. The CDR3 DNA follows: TGTGCCAGCGGGTGGGGGGACGGAGAAGCTTTCTTT.

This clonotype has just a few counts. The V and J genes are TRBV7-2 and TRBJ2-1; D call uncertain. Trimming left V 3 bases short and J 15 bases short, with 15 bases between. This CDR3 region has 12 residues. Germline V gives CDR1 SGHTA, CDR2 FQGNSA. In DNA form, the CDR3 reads TGTGCCAGCAGCTTTGACCGGACCGCCCCGTTCTTC. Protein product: CASSFDRTAPFF.

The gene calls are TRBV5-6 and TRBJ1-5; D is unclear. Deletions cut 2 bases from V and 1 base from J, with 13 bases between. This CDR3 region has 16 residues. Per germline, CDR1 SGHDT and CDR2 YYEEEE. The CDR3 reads CASSFRGYGSNQPQHF. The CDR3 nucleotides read TGTGCCAGCAGCTTCAGAGGGTACGGGAGCAATCAGCCCCAGCATTTT. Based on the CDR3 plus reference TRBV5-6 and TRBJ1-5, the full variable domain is DAGVTQSPTHLIKTRGQQVTLRCSPKSGHDTVSWYQQALGQGPQFIFQYYEEEERQRGNFPDRFSGHQFPNYSSELNVNALLLGDSALYLCASSFRGYGSNQPQHFGDGTRLSIL.

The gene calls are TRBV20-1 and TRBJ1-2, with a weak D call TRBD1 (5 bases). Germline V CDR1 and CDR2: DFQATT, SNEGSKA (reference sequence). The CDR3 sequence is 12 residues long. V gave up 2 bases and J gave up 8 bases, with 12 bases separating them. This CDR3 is CSARIGDRGYTF. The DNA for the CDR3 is TGCAGTGCTAGAATAGGGGATCGCGGCTACACCTTC.

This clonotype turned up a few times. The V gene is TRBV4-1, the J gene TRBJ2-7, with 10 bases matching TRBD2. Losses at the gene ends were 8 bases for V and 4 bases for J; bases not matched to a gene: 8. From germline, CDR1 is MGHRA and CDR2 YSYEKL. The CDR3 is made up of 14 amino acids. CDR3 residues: CASQDWTSGYEQYF. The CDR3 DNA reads TGCGCCAGCCAAGATTGGACTAGCGGTTACGAGCAGTACTTC.

CDR3 sequence (DNA): TGTGCCAGCAGTCACTCACTAGGGCCAGCCTACGGGCGGTACTTC. As protein: CASSHSLGPAYGRYF. This sequence joins TRBV27 and TRBJ2-7, with D maybe TRBD2 (5 bases). The germline V and J ends were trimmed by 5 bases and 12 bases, with 26 bases remaining between them. Germline V gene sequence: CDR1 MNHEY, CDR2 SMNVEV (reference sequence). The CDR3 length is 15 residues.

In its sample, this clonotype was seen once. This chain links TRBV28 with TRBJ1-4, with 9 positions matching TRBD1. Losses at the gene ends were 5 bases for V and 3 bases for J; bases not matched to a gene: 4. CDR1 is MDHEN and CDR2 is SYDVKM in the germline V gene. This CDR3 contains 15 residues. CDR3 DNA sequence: TGTGCCAGCAGTACCCGGACAGGGGCTAATGAAAAACTGTTTTTT. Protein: CASSTRTGANEKLFF.

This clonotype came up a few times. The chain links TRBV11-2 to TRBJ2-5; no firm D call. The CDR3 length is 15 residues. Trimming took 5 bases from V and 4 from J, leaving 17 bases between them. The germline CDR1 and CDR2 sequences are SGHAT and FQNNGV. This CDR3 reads CASSPEKRRTETQYF. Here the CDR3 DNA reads TGTGCCAGCAGCCCCGAGAAGAGGCGAACAGAGACCCAGTACTTC.

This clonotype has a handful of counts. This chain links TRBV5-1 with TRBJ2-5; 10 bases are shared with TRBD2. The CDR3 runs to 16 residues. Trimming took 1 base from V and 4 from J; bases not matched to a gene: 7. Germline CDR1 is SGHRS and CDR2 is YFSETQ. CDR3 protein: CASSLRLAGAGETQYF. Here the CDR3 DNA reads TGCGCCAGCAGCTTGAGGCTAGCGGGGGCGGGAGAGACCCAGTACTTC.

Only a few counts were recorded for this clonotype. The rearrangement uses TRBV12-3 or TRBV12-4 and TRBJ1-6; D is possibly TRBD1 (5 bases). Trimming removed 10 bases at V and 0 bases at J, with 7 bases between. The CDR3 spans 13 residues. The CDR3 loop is CATRDSYNSPLHF. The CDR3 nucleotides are TGTGCCACCAGGGACTCCTATAATTCACCCCTCCACTTT.

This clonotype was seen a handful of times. The CDR3 DNA follows: TGTGCCAGCAGTTTTGGGCAGGCCAGCTCCTACGAGCAGTACTTC. This encodes CASSFGQASSYEQYF. The J gene is TRBJ2-7, the V gene TRBV7-6; D not certain. V gave up 6 bases and J gave up 0 bases, with 15 bases separating them. Germline loops: CDR1 SGHVS, CDR2 FNYEAQ. The CDR3 spans 15 residues. The complete variable domain, with remaining parts taken from reference TRBV7-6 and TRBJ2-7, reads GAGVSQSPRYKVTKRGQDVALRCDPISGHVSLYWYRQALGQGPEFLTYFNYEAQQDKSGLPNDRFSAERPEGSISTLTIQRTEQRDSAMYRCASSFGQASSYEQYFGPGTRLTVT.

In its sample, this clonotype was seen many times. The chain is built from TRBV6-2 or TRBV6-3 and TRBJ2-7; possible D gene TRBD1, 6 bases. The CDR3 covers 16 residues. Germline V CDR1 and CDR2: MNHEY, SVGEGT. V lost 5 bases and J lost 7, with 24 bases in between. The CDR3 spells CASSLGPTTGRGEQYF. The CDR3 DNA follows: TGTGCCAGCAGTCTTGGCCCTACGACAGGCCGGGGTGAGCAGTACTTC.

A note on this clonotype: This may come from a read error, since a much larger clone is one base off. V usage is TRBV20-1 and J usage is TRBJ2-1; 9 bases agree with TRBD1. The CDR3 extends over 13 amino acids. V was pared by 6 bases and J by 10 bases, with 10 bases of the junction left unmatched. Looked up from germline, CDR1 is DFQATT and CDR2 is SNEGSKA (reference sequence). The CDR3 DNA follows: TGCAGTGCGCCAGGACAGGGGAGGGACGAGCAGTTCTTC. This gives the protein CSAPGQGRDEQFF.

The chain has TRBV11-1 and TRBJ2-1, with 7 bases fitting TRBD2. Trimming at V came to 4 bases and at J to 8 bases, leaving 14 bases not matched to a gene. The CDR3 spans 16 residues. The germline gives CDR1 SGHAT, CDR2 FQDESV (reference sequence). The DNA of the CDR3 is TGTGCCAGCAGCTCCTGGACGGTTAGCGGGCCTTATGAGCAGTTCTTC. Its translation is CASSSWTVSGPYEQFF.

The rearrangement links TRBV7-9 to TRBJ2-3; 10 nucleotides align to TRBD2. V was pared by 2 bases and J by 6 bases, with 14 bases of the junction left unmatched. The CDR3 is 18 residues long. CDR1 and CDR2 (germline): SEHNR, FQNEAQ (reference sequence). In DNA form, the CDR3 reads TGTGCCAGCAGCTTAAGAGTGGCTAGCGGGAGCCGTCAGGATACGCAGTATTTT. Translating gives CASSLRVASGSRQDTQYF.

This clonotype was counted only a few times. CDR3 in amino acids: CASSQGWTESYNEQFF. As DNA, the CDR3 is TGCGCCAGCAGCCAAGGTTGGACGGAAAGCTACAATGAGCAGTTCTTC. The V gene is TRBV4-3, the J gene TRBJ2-1; D is undetermined. The CDR3 covers 16 residues. The germline V gene has CDR1 LGHNA and CDR2 YSLEER. Trimming pared 1 base from V and 3 bases from J, leaving 13 bases between.

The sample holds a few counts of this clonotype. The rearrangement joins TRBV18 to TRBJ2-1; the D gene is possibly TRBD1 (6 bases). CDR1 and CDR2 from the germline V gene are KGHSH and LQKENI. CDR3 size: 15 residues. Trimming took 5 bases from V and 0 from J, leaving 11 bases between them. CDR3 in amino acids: CASSDRSSSYNEQFF. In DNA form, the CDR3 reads TGTGCCAGCTCAGACAGGTCCAGCTCCTACAATGAGCAGTTCTTC.

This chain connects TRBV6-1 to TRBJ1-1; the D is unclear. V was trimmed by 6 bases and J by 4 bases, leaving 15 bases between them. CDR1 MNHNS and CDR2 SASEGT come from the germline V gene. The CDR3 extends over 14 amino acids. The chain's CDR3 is CASSGRDWGTEAFF. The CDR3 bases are TGTGCCAGCAGCGGGAGGGATTGGGGCACTGAAGCTTTCTTT.